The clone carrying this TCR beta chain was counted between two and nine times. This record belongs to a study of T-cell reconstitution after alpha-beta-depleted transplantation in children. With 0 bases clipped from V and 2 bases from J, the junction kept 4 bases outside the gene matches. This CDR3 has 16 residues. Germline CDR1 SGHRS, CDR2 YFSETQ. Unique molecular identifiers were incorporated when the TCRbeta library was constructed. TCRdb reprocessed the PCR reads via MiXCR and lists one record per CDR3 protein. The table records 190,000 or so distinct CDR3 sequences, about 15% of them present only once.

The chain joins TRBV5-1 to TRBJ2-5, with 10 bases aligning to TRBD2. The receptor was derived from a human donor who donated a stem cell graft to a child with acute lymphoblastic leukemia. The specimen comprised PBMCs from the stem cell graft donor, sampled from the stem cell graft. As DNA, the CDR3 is TGCGCCAGCAGCTTGGGAACTAGCGGGGTACAAGAGACCCAGTACTTC. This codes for CASSLGTSGVQETQYF.